These T cell receptor beta chains were read from a single sample in a study of long-term antiretroviral therapy in people with HIV. Measured with immunoSEQ multiplex PCR; TCRdb has only the in-frame clones, and not every one. Of 35,000 to 50,000 clones detected, 86% appear once; the ten largest clones hold around 5%. The sequencing used unsorted PBMCs, collected 0.1 years before starting antiretroviral therapy. All receptors derive from a woman aged 45-59 years with HIV. Each CDR3 is given with its conserved first and last residue. A D gene is named only where the DNA matches it firmly. Clone size is not always given. Where it is, it says once, few, many or a class for expanded clones.

v_call: TRBV18
d_call: -
clone_size: -
j_call: TRBJ1-1
cdr3_aa: CASSQPGGTEAFF
cdr3_nt: TGTGCCAGCTCACAGCCGGGCGGGACAGAAGCTTTCTTT

v_call: TRBV30
d_call: TRBD2
clone_size: -
j_call: TRBJ2-5
cdr3_aa: CAWSVMTSGGGETQYF
cdr3_nt: TGTGCCTGGAGTGTAATGACTAGCGGGGGGGGAGAGACCCAGTACTTC

v_call: TRBV10-1
d_call: -
clone_size: -
j_call: TRBJ1-2
cdr3_aa: CASSELGLGDYYGYTF
cdr3_nt: TGCGCCAGCAGTGAGTTGGGATTGGGAGACTACTATGGCTACACCTTC

v_call: TRBV6-1
d_call: -
clone_size: -
j_call: TRBJ1-3
cdr3_aa: CASSPDRVNTIYF
cdr3_nt: TGTGCCAGCAGCCCCGACAGAGTAAACACCATATATTTT

v_call: TRBV15
d_call: -
clone_size: -
j_call: TRBJ2-5
cdr3_aa: CATSNREVETQYF
cdr3_nt: TGTGCCACCAGCAACAGGGAAGTAGAGACCCAGTACTTC

v_call: TRBV6-6
d_call: TRBD1
clone_size: -
j_call: TRBJ1-1
cdr3_aa: CASSPLGQAVTEAFF
cdr3_nt: TGTGCCAGCAGTCCCTTGGGACAGGCGGTCACTGAAGCTTTCTTT

v_call: TRBV11-1
d_call: TRBD1
clone_size: -
j_call: TRBJ1-1
cdr3_aa: CASSFQGVNTEAFF
cdr3_nt: TGTGCCAGCAGCTTTCAGGGGGTGAACACTGAAGCTTTCTTT

v_call: TRBV6-1
d_call: -
clone_size: -
j_call: TRBJ2-1
cdr3_aa: CASRGYGEQFF
cdr3_nt: TGTGCCAGCAGGGGTTACGGTGAGCAGTTCTTC

v_call: TRBV6-1
d_call: TRBD2
clone_size: -
j_call: TRBJ2-7
cdr3_aa: CASTRTSGGAHEQYF
cdr3_nt: TGTGCCAGCACCCGGACTAGCGGGGGGGCCCACGAGCAGTACTTC

v_call: TRBV6-5
d_call: -
clone_size: few
j_call: TRBJ1-3
cdr3_aa: CASRSTGNTIYF
cdr3_nt: TGTGCCAGCAGAAGTACTGGAAACACCATATATTTT

v_call: TRBV5-8
d_call: TRBD1
clone_size: -
j_call: TRBJ2-2
cdr3_aa: CASSLTGTGSGELFF
cdr3_nt: TGTGCCAGCAGCCTGACCGGGACAGGCAGCGGGGAGCTGTTTTTT

v_call: TRBV20-1
d_call: TRBD2
clone_size: -
j_call: TRBJ2-1
cdr3_aa: CSAGTKNEQFF
cdr3_nt: TGCAGTGCTGGGACTAAAAATGAGCAGTTCTTC

v_call: TRBV2
d_call: -
clone_size: -
j_call: TRBJ1-1
cdr3_aa: CASRELNTEAFF
cdr3_nt: TGTGCCAGCAGGGAGCTGAACACTGAAGCTTTCTTT

v_call: TRBV10-3
d_call: TRBD1
clone_size: -
j_call: TRBJ2-7
cdr3_aa: CAMGTGDSYEQYF
cdr3_nt: TGTGCCATGGGGACAGGCGATTCCTACGAGCAGTACTTC

v_call: TRBV7-9
d_call: -
clone_size: -
j_call: TRBJ1-4
cdr3_aa: CASSSGDGYNEKLFF
cdr3_nt: TGTGCCAGCAGCTCCGGGGACGGATATAATGAAAAACTGTTTTTT

v_call: TRBV9
d_call: -
clone_size: once
j_call: TRBJ1-5
cdr3_aa: CASSVGRDRNQPQHF
cdr3_nt: TGTGCCAGCAGCGTAGGTCGGGACCGCAATCAGCCCCAGCATTTT

v_call: TRBV27
d_call: -
clone_size: few
j_call: TRBJ1-2
cdr3_aa: CASSMTSSYGYTF
cdr3_nt: TGTGCCAGCAGTATGACATCCTCCTATGGCTACACCTTC

v_call: TRBV9
d_call: -
clone_size: -
j_call: TRBJ1-2
cdr3_aa: CASSVGTSPGGGYTF
cdr3_nt: TGTGCCAGCAGCGTAGGGACATCGCCTGGCGGCGGCTACACCTTC

v_call: TRBV7-6
d_call: -
clone_size: once
j_call: TRBJ1-2
cdr3_aa: CASSLAGGSNYGYTF
cdr3_nt: TGTGCCAGCAGCTTAGCAGGTGGCAGTAACTATGGCTACACCTTC

v_call: TRBV6-6
d_call: -
clone_size: -
j_call: TRBJ2-7
cdr3_aa: CASSYSPAYEQYF
cdr3_nt: TGTGCCAGCAGTTACTCGCCGGCCTACGAGCAGTACTTC

v_call: TRBV7-2
d_call: -
clone_size: -
j_call: TRBJ1-1
cdr3_aa: CASSSGQSGKAFF
cdr3_nt: TGTGCCAGCAGCTCTGGACAGAGTGGAAAAGCTTTCTTT